The clone carrying this T cell receptor beta chain was recorded a few times. Its antigen is undetermined. The sample holds other DNA sequences that translate to the same CDR3. This entry is derived from a study of graft-versus-host responses after intestinal transplantation. Overall study: All of the recipients had induction that used anti-thymocyte globulin, then tacrolimus and steroids for 2 to 3 years.

Whole-study results and caveats: Patients who carried graft-donor T cell macrochimerism also had high graft-versus-host to host-versus-graft clonal ratios in their allografts.

This CDR3 is 14 amino acids long. Germline loops: CDR1 SNHLY, CDR2 FYNNEI. V was pared by 2 bases and J by 4 bases, with 2 bases of the junction left unmatched. Measured with immunoSEQ multiplex PCR; TCRdb has only the in-frame clones, and not every one. The sample yields about 51,000 clones, 90% to 95% seen once. Sample: unstimulated CD8+ T cells sorted from spleen or lymph node cells, taken before transplant. The gene calls are TRBV2 and TRBJ2-7; 10 positions agree with TRBD2. This sequence originates from a human donor who was the organ donor for an intestinal transplant. CDR3 nucleotides: TGTGCCAGCAGTGAAAGCGGGGGGGGTTACGAGCAGTACTTC. It specifies CASSESGGGYEQYF. The full variable domain, completed using reference TRBV2 and TRBJ2-7, is EPEVTQTPSHQVTQMGQEVILRCVPISNHLYFYWYRQILGQKVEFLVSFYNNEISEKSEIFDDQFSVERPDGSNFTLKIRSTKLEDSAMYFCASSESGGGYEQYFGPGTRLTVT.